One and the same sample provided the 5 T cell receptor beta chains below, sequenced in a study of blood T cell repertoires in COVID-19. Measured with immunoSEQ multiplex PCR; TCRdb has only the in-frame clones, and not every one. In the table there are a few hundred thousand clones, around 87% of which are singletons. Sequences were obtained from peripheral blood. These receptors all stem from a woman between 45 and 65 years old with acute or convalescent COVID-19.

This chain links TRBV7-2 with TRBJ1-2, with 7 bases that match TRBD1. With 0 bases clipped from V and 7 bases from J, the junction kept 5 bases outside the gene matches. The germline gives CDR1 SGHTA, CDR2 FQGNSA. CDR3 size: 14 residues. The CDR3 nucleotides are TGTGCCAGCAGCTTAGCGGGCAGGGGGTCTGGCTACACCTTC. The encoded protein is CASSLAGRGSGYTF.

This chain joins TRBV5-5 and TRBJ2-5; 7 bases agree with TRBD1. V lost 4 bases, J lost 2 bases, and 2 bases stayed unmatched. This CDR3 spans 13 amino acids. The germline gives CDR1 SGHKS, CDR2 YYEKEE (reference sequence). CDR3 amino acids: CASSPTGQETQYF. The CDR3 DNA follows: TGTGCCAGCAGCCCGACAGGGCAAGAGACCCAGTACTTC.

The V call is TRBV6-5, the J call TRBJ1-4, with D possibly matching TRBD1 (6 bases). The CDR3 loop spans 14 amino acids. The germline CDR1 and CDR2 sequences are MNHEY and SVGAGI. With 6 bases removed from V and 5 bases from J, the gap between germline ends came to 13 bases. CDR3 coding DNA: TGTGCCAGCAGCCGACAGGTCCCCAATGAAAAACTGTTTTTT. The encoded protein is CASSRQVPNEKLFF.

The chain joins TRBV7-2 to TRBJ2-7; 13 bases map to TRBD2. CDR1 SGHTA and CDR2 FQGNSA come from the germline V gene. The V segment lost 5 bases and the J segment 0 bases; nucleotides outside the gene matches: 7. There are 17 residues in the CDR3. The CDR3, as DNA: TGTGCCAGCAGCCTTCGGACTAGCGGGAGAATCTCCTACGAGCAGTACTTC. Encoded protein: CASSLRTSGRISYEQYF.

The genes are TRBV7-3 and TRBJ2-1; 8 nucleotides match TRBD2. Trimming at V came to 5 bases and at J to 3 bases, leaving 6 bases not matched to a gene. Germline V lookup: CDR1 SGHTA, CDR2 FQGTGA. This CDR3 comprises 15 residues. CDR3 loop: CASSEAGVLYNEQFF. The CDR3 DNA is TGTGCCAGCAGCGAAGCGGGAGTTCTCTACAATGAGCAGTTCTTC.